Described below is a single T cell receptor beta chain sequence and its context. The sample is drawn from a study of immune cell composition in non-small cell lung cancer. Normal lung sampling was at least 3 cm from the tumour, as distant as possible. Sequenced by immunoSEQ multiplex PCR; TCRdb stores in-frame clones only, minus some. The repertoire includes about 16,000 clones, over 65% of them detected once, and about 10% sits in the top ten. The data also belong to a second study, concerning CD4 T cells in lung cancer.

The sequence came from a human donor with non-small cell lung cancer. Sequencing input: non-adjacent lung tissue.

The CDR3 coding sequence is TGCAGCGTCCCACTAGCATCGAGCTCCTACAATGAGCAGTTCTTC. It yields the protein CSVPLASSSYNEQFF. The rearrangement links TRBV29-1 to TRBJ2-1, with a tentative D call TRBD2 (6 bases). Between the trimmed V and J ends, which lost 6 bases and 0 bases, there was a span of 15 bases. Per the germline V gene, CDR1 is SQVTM and CDR2 is ANQGSEA. The CDR3 is 15 residues long.